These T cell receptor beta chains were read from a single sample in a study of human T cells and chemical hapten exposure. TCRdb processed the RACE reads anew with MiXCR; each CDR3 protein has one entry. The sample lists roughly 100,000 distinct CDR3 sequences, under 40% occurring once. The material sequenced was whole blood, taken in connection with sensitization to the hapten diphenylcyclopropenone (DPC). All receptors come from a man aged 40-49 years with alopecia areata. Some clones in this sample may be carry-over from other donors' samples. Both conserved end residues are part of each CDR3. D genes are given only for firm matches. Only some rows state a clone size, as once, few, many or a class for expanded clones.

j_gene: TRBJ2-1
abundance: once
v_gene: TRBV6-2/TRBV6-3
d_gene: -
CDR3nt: TGTGCCAGCAGTTCCCTTAGAGGTATTTCCTACAATGAGCAGTTCTTC
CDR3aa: CASSSLRGISYNEQFF

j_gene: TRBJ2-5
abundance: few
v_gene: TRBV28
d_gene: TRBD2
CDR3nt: TGTGCCAGCAGTTTATCCAGACTAGCGATTAAGGAGACCCAGTACTTC
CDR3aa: CASSLSRLAIKETQYF

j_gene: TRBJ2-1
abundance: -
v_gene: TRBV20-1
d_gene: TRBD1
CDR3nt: TGCAGTGCTAGAGCACAGGGGAATGAGCAGTTCTTC
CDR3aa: CSARAQGNEQFF

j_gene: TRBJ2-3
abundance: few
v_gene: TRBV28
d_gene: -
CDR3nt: TGTGCCAGCACCCCCGAGGGAGCTAGCACAGATACGCAGTATTTT
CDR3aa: CASTPEGASTDTQYF

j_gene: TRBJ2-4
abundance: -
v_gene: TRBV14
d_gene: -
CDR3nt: TGTGCCAGCAGCCACGACGGGAGAAACATTCAGTACTTC
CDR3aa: CASSHDGRNIQYF

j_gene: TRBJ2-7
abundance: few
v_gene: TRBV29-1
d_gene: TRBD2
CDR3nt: TGCAGCGTTGAGCGTACTAGCGGAGAGCAGTACTTC
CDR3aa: CSVERTSGEQYF

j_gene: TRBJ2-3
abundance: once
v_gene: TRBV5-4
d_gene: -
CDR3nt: TGTGCCAGCAGCCATTCCGGGACTAGCACAGATACGCAGTATTTT
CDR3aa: CASSHSGTSTDTQYF

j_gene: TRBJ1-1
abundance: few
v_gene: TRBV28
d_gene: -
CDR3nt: TGTGCCAGCAGTCCGAACAGGGCGAGTGACACTGAAGCTTTCTTT
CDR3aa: CASSPNRASDTEAFF

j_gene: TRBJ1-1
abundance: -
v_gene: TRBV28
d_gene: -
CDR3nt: TGTGCCAGCAGTTTATGGACCACTGAAGCTTTCTTT
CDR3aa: CASSLWTTEAFF

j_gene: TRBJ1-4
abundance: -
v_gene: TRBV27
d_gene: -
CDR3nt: TGTGCCAGCAGTTTCTCCACCTCTAATGAAAAACTGTTTTTT
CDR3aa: CASSFSTSNEKLFF

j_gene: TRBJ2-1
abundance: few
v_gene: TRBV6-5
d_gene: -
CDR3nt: TGTGCCAGCAAACTGAACAATGAGCAGTTCTTC
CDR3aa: CASKLNNEQFF

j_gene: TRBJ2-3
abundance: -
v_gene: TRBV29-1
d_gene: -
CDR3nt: TGCAGCGGGAGGACGGGAGATACGCAGTATTTT
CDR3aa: CSGRTGDTQYF

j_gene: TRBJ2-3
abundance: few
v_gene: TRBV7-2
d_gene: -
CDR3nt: TGTGCCAGCAGCTTATCATCCGGCGGGCCACCGGCAGATACGCAGTATTTT
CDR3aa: CASSLSSGGPPADTQYF

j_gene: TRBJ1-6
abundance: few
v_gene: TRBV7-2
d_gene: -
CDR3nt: TGTGCCAGCAGCCTCACGGCGGGGGGCTCCTATAATTCACCCCTCCACTTT
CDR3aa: CASSLTAGGSYNSPLHF

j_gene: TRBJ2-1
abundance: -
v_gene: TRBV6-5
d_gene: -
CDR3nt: TGTGCCAGCAGTTCCAACAATGAGCAGTTCTTC
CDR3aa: CASSSNNEQFF

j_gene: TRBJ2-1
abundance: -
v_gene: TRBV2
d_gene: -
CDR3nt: TGTGCCAGCAGAACCACAGGTAGCTCCTACAATGAGCAGTTCTTC
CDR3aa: CASRTTGSSYNEQFF

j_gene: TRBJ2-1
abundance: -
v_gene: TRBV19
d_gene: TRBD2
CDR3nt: TGTGCCAGTAGTATAAGCGGGAGTGCCTACAATGAGCAGTTCTTC
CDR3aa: CASSISGSAYNEQFF

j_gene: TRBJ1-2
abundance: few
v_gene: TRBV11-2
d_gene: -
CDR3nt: TGTGCCAGCAGCTTCCCGACAGCGAAGGACTATGGCTACACCTTC
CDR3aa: CASSFPTAKDYGYTF

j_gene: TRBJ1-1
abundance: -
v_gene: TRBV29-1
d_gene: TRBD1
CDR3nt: TGCAGCGCTTCCGCCCCTTTGGGGACAGGGGGAACTGAAGCTTTCTTT
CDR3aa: CSASAPLGTGGTEAFF

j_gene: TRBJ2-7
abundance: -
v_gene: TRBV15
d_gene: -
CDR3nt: TGTGCCACCAGCAGTGGGGCCTCCTACGAGCAGTACTTC
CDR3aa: CATSSGASYEQYF

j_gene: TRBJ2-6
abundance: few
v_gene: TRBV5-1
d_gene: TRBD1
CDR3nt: TGCGCCAGCAGCAGGGGACAGGGGGCTGGTACCGGGGCCAACGTCCTGACTTTC
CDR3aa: CASSRGQGAGTGANVLTF

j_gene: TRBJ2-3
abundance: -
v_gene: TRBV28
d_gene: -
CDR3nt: TGTGCCAGCAGTTTATTCATGGGCACAGATACGCAGTATTTT
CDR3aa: CASSLFMGTDTQYF

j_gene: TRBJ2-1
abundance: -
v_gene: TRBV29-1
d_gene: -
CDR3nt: TGCAGCGTTGAATGGGGACTTCTACACTCCTACAATGAGCAGTTCTTC
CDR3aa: CSVEWGLLHSYNEQFF

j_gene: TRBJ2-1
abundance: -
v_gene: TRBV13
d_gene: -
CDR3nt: TGTGCCAGCAGCCCCTCCCGTTCCTACAATGAGCAGTTCTTC
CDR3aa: CASSPSRSYNEQFF

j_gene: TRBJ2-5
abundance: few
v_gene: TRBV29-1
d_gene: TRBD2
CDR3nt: TGCAGCGTTGCCGAAGCGGGGGGAAGGGCAGAGACCCAGTACTTC
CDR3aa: CSVAEAGGRAETQYF

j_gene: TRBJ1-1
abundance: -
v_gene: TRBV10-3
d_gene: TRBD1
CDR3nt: TGTGCCATCAGGACAGGGGGCATGGGGACTGAAGCTTTCTTT
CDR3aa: CAIRTGGMGTEAFF

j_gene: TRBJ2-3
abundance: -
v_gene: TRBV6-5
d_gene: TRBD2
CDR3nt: TGTGCCAGCAGACTAGCGGGAATCACAGATACGCAGTATTTT
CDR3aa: CASRLAGITDTQYF

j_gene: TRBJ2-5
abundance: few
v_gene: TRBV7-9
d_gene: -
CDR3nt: TGTGCCAGCAGCACGACAGGCGGGAAAGAGACCCAGTACTTC
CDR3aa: CASSTTGGKETQYF

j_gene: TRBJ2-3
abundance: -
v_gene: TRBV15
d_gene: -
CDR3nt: TGTGCCACCAGCAGAGAAAGGGAACCTACTTACACAGATACGCAGTATTTT
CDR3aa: CATSREREPTYTDTQYF

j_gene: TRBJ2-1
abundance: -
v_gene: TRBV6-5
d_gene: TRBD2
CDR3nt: TGTGCCAGCTGGAGCGGGAGCTTTGAGCAGTTCTTC
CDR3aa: CASWSGSFEQFF

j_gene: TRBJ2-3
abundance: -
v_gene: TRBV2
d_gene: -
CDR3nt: TGTGCCAGCAGTGTAAGAGGAATGGGGCAGTATTTT
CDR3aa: CASSVRGMGQYF

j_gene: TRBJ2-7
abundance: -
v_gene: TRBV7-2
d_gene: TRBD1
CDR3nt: TGTGCCAGCAGCCCGCGCCGGGACAGGGTTTCCTACGAGCAGTACTTC
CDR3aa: CASSPRRDRVSYEQYF

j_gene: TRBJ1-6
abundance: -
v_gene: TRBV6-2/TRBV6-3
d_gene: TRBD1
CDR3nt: TGTGCCAGCAGGCTCGAGGGGGCCGCCTATAATTCACCCCTCCACTTT
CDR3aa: CASRLEGAAYNSPLHF

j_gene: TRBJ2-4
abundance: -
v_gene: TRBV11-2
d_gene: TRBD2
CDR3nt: TGTGCCAGCAGCCGAACTACTAGCGGGAGAGGGATGGTCAAAAACATTCAGTACTTC
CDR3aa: CASSRTTSGRGMVKNIQYF

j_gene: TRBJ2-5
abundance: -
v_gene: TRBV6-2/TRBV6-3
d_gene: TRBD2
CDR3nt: TGTGCCAGCAGTTACGGTTCTAGCGGGAGTCCGGAGACCCAGTACTTC
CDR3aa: CASSYGSSGSPETQYF

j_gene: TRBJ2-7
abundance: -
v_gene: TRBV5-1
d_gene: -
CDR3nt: TGCGCCAGCAGCGATCCTTCAGGGGCCTACGAGCAGTACTTC
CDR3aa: CASSDPSGAYEQYF

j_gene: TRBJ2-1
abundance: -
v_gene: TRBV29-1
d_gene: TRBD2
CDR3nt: TGCAGCGTTCGCAGCGGGAGAAAGAATGAGCAGTTCTTC
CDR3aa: CSVRSGRKNEQFF

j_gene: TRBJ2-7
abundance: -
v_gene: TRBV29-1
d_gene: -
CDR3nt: TGCAGCGTTCGGGTAGTTCTGACCTACGAGCAGTACTTC
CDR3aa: CSVRVVLTYEQYF

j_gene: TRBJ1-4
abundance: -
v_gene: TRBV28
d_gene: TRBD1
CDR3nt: TGTGCCAGCAGTCTTCGGACAGGTCAATCTGAAAAACTGTTTTTT
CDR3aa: CASSLRTGQSEKLFF

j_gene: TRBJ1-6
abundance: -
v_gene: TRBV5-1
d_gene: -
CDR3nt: TGCGCCAGCAGCCTGGGTCCGAGTACAGATTCACCCCTCCACTTT
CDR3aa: CASSLGPSTDSPLHF

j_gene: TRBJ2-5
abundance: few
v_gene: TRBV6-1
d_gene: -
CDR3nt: TGTGCCAGCAGTAGCCCCCACGGTCTCCAAGAGACCCAGTACTTC
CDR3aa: CASSSPHGLQETQYF

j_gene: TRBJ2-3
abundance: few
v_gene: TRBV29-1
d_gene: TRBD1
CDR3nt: TGCAGCGTTTTGACAGGGTACACAGATACGCAGTATTTT
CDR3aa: CSVLTGYTDTQYF

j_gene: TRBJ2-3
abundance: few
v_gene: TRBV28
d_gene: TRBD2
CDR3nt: TGTGCCAGCGGACTGACTAGCGGGAGTTCGGATACGCAGTATTTT
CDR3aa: CASGLTSGSSDTQYF

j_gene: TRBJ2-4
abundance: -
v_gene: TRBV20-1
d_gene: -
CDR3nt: TGCAGTGCTAGAGGAGAGGGGAGCTCGGGCATTCAGTACTTC
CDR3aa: CSARGEGSSGIQYF

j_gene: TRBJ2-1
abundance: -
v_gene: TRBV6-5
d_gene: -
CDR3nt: TGTGCCAGCAGCCGAGCAGGGGTGAGGAAAGGTGAGCAGTTCTTC
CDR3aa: CASSRAGVRKGEQFF

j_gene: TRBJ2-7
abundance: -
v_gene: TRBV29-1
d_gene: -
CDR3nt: TGCAGCGTTTCCGGCGGGGCGAAGGCCTCCTACGAGCAGTACTTC
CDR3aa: CSVSGGAKASYEQYF

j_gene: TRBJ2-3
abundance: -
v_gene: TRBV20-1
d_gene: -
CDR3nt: TGCAGTGCTAGATCATCAGGGGCGGGAGCGGGCCCAGATACGCAGTATTTT
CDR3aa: CSARSSGAGAGPDTQYF

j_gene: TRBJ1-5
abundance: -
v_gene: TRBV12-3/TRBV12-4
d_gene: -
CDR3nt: TGTGCCAGCAGTTTTAGTAATCAGCCCCAGCATTTT
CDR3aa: CASSFSNQPQHF

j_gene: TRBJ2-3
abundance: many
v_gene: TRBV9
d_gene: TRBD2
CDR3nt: TGTGCCAGCAGCGTAATATCGACGGGAGGGCTAGATACGCAGTATTTT
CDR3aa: CASSVISTGGLDTQYF

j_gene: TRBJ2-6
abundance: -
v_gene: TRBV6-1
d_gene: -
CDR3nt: TGTGCCAGCAGTGAATTGTCTGGGGCCAACGTCCTGACTTTC
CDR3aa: CASSELSGANVLTF

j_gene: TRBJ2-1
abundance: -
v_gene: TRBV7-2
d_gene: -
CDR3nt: TGTGCCAGCAGCCACCCAGGCAATGAGCAGTTCTTC
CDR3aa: CASSHPGNEQFF

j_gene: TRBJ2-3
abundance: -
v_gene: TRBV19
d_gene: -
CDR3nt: TGTGCCAGTAGTAAACAAGGTCTTCCCAGCACAGATACGCAGTATTTT
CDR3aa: CASSKQGLPSTDTQYF